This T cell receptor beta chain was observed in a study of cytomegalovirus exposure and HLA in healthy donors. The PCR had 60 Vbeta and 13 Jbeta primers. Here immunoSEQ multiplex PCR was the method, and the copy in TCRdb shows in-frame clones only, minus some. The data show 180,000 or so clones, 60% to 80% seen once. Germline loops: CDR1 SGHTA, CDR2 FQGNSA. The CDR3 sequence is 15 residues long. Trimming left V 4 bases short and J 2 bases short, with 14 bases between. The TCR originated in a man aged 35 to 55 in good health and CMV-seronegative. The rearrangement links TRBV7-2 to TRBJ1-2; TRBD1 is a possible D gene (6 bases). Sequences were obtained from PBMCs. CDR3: CASSSTGTPNYGYTF. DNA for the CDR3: TGTGCCAGCAGCTCAACCGGGACACCAAACTATGGCTACACCTTC.